This T cell receptor beta chain was recovered during a study of T cell changes during pregnancy in multiple sclerosis (dated by TCRdb to about 2019). In the study overall: Changes in the T cell repertoire over the course of pregnancy were examined in this study in women with multiple sclerosis.

Libraries were built with the immunoSEQ multiplex PCR assay. Imported from immuneACCESS, the table was reduced by TCRdb to in-frame sequences with V and J called. These copies leave out some clones; in studies compared against another copy, an unresolved V gene accounts for under half, and the cause of the remainder is not known. The sample table lists some 40,000 clones, approximately 93% of them with a count of one. The ten largest clones add up to approximately 0.38% of the sample. The CDR3, from cysteine to phenylalanine, totals 15 residues. Solely the CDR3 DNA is kept, with 45 bases framed from the first base. CDR1 and CDR2, per the germline V gene, are SGHTA and FQGNSA. A distance of 15 bases separates the germline ends of V and J, which lose 3 bases and 4 bases respectively. This clone was observed once. Its recognized antigen is unknown. No base quality information exists; no much larger clone differs at one position.

The clonotype was recovered from a female donor with multiple sclerosis, enrolled in a pregnancy study. The chain links TRBV7-2 with TRBJ1-2; possibly the D gene is TRBD1, per 5 matching bases. The material was CD4+ T cells from peripheral blood mononuclear cells, obtained in the first trimester of pregnancy. Read as DNA, the sequence is TGTGCCAGCAGCTTTCTAGGGGCGGGAGGCTATGGCTACACCTTC. It codes for CASSFLGAGGYGYTF.